These 30 T cell receptor beta chains share one sample of origin, sequenced in a study of blood T cell repertoires in COVID-19. TCRdb keeps only in-frame clones here, not all; method: immunoSEQ multiplex PCR. This sample has about 170,000 clones, with 75% to 90% found just once. Material: PBMCs or T cells enriched from blood (not recorded which). These receptors came from a woman between 45 and 60 years old who had recovered from COVID-19.

The gene calls are TRBV19 and TRBJ2-5; 8 bases are a match to TRBD2. Germline CDR1 and CDR2: LNHDA and SQIVND (reference sequence). The V segment lost 2 bases and the J segment 5 bases; nucleotides outside the gene matches: 7. The CDR3 loop spans 15 amino acids. CDR3 DNA sequence: TGTGCCAGTAGTATAAGTCGGGGGGGCCAGGAGACCCAGTACTTC. This gives the protein CASSISRGGQETQYF.

The chain has TRBV6-5 and TRBJ2-7, with D tentatively TRBD1 (6 bases). The CDR3 has 11 residues. Trimming removed 11 bases from V and 7 bases from J, with 15 bases in between. From germline, CDR1 is MNHEY and CDR2 SVGAGI. The CDR3 region has the DNA TGTGCCTCAAAGGTGGACAGAGAGCAGTACGTC. Translated: CASKVDREQYV.

The V gene is TRBV2, the J gene TRBJ1-5; no reliable D call. Germline CDR1 reads SNHLY; CDR2 reads FYNNEI. V was shortened by 3 bases and J by 6 bases, with 9 bases between the two germline ends. This CDR3 comprises 13 residues. The CDR3, as DNA: TGTGCCAGCAGTGATGAGGTCGGTCAGCCCCAGCATTTT. Amino acids: CASSDEVGQPQHF.

The J gene is TRBJ2-7, the V gene TRBV5-6, with D possibly matching TRBD1 (6 bases). The CDR3 runs 15 residues. Trimming removed 2 bases at V and 2 bases at J, with 14 bases between. The germline V gene has CDR1 SGHDT and CDR2 YYEEEE. The CDR3 reads CASSFYVGAPYEQYV. DNA of the CDR3: TGTGCCAGCAGCTTTTATGTGGGGGCCCCCTACGAGCAGTACGTC.

The V call is TRBV30, the J call TRBJ2-3; D might be TRBD2 (6 bases). There are 14 residues in the CDR3. V lost 3 bases and J lost 2, with 12 bases in between. Looked up from germline, CDR1 is GTSNPN and CDR2 is SVGIG (reference sequence). The CDR3, as DNA: TGTGCCTGGAGGCGGGGAGGATCCACAGATACGCAGTATTTT. It encodes CAWRRGGSTDTQYF.

In this sample, this clone turned up a few times. The CDR3 nucleotides are TGTGCCAGCAGCTTAGGCCTCTTTTTCGGGAAGGAGGGGCCAGATACGCAGTATTTT. Amino acid sequence: CASSLGLFFGKEGPDTQYF. The rearrangement links TRBV7-2 to TRBJ2-3; a weak D match, TRBD2 (6 bases). Germline CDR1 reads SGHTA; CDR2 reads FQGNSA. The CDR3 is 19 amino acids. Trimming stripped 1 base from V and 4 bases from J, with 24 bases between.

The chain employs TRBV19 and TRBJ1-2, with 7 bases aligning to TRBD1. The germline V gene encodes CDR1 LNHDA and CDR2 SQIVND (reference sequence). CDR3 size: 15 residues. With V trimmed by 5 bases and J by 3 bases, 9 bases remained unmatched. The CDR3 nucleotides are TGTGCCAGTAGTTGGGGGGACAGTCGATACTATGGCTACACCTTC. It translates to CASSWGDSRYYGYTF.

The chain has TRBV3-1 (or the pseudogene TRBV3-2) and TRBJ2-7; 9 positions agree with TRBD2. The CDR3 runs 13 residues. Trimming cost V 8 bases and J 0 bases; bases outside gene matches: 2. Germline CDR1 reads LGHDT; CDR2 reads YNNKEL (reference sequence). CDR3 DNA sequence: TGTGCCAGCGCTAGCGGGACCTCCTACGAGCAGTACGTC. It codes for CASASGTSYEQYV.

This chain uses TRBV9 with TRBJ1-1; 9 bases agree with TRBD1. The CDR3 loop spans 17 amino acids. Trimming cost V 3 bases and J 6 bases; bases outside gene matches: 15. CDR1 is SGDLS and CDR2 is YYNGEE in the germline V gene. The CDR3 bases are TGTGCCAGCAGCGGGCCGAGGACAGGGGCGCTAAGCTCTGAAGCTTTCTTT. Its protein is CASSGPRTGALSSEAFF.

V gene TRBV7-9 combines with J gene TRBJ1-5, with D tentatively TRBD1 (5 bases). This CDR3 is built from 16 residues. Germline V gene sequence: CDR1 SEHNR, CDR2 FQNEAQ (reference sequence). Trimming took 5 bases from V and 0 from J, leaving 14 bases between them. CDR3 loop: CASSVHTGSSNQPQHF. In nucleotides, the CDR3 is TGTGCCAGCAGCGTACATACAGGCTCTAGCAATCAGCCCCAGCATTTT.

This clone was seen just once. The V call is TRBV9, the J call TRBJ1-3; TRBD1 matches 10 bases. The germline gives CDR1 SGDLS, CDR2 YYNGEE. The V segment lost 2 bases and the J segment 6 bases; nucleotides outside the gene matches: 5. The CDR3 spans 15 residues. The CDR3 nucleotides are TGTGCCAGCAGCGTGGGTGGACAGGGGGAAAACACCATATATTTT. Protein: CASSVGGQGENTIYF.

The rearrangement uses TRBV7-2 and TRBJ2-7, with D possibly being TRBD1 (7 bases). This CDR3 has 16 residues. With 5 bases removed from V and 1 base from J, the gap between germline ends came to 18 bases. Germline CDR1 reads SGHTA; CDR2 reads FQGNSA. The CDR3 loop reads CASSLGGERASYEQYV. DNA of the CDR3: TGTGCCAGCAGCCTAGGGGGCGAGCGGGCGTCCTACGAGCAGTACGTC.

The gene calls are TRBV27 and TRBJ2-1, with 8 nucleotides matching TRBD2. CDR1 is MNHEY and CDR2 is SMNVEV in the germline V gene (reference sequence). CDR3 length equals 13 residues. V lost 6 bases to trimming and J lost 10 bases; unmatched junction nucleotides: 8. This chain's CDR3 is CASRRGGLGEQFF. CDR3 nucleotides: TGTGCCAGCAGACGGGGGGGCCTGGGAGAGCAGTTCTTC.

The rearrangement uses TRBV11-3 and TRBJ1-2, with unresolved D. Trimming removed 5 bases at V and 4 bases at J, with 8 bases between. This CDR3 region has 12 residues. Germline lookup yields CDR1 SGHNT and CDR2 YENEEA. CDR3 protein: CASSRVGYGYTF. DNA for the CDR3: TGTGCCAGCAGCCGGGTGGGCTATGGCTACACCTTC.

V gene TRBV30 combines with J gene TRBJ1-6; no clear D. This CDR3 is built from 14 residues. From germline, CDR1 is GTSNPN and CDR2 SVGIG (reference sequence). Trimming pared 3 bases from V and 1 base from J, leaving 7 bases between. CDR3: CAWRSGSYNSPLHF. The CDR3 bases are TGTGCCTGGAGATCCGGTTCCTATAATTCACCCCTCCACTTT. The complete variable domain, with remaining parts taken from reference TRBV30 and TRBJ1-6, reads SQTIHQWPATLVQPVGSPLSLECTVEGTSNPNLYWYRQAAGRGLQLLFYSVGIGQISSEVPQNLSASRPQDRQFILSSKKLLLSDSGFYLCAWRSGSYNSPLHFGNGTRLTVT.

The V and J genes are TRBV2 and TRBJ2-1; 7 bases fit TRBD2. The germline V gene has CDR1 SNHLY and CDR2 FYNNEI. V trimming: 4 bases; J trimming: 5 bases; junction bases outside the gene matches: 5. The CDR3 is 14 amino acids. The CDR3 reads CASSGLAVDNEQFF. The CDR3 DNA sequence: TGTGCCAGCAGTGGGCTAGCGGTCGACAATGAGCAGTTCTTC.

V usage is TRBV5-6 and J usage is TRBJ1-6; D gene ambiguous. V was trimmed by 7 bases and J by 7 bases, leaving 15 bases between them. CDR1 and CDR2 (germline): SGHDT, YYEEEE. The CDR3 has 14 residues. CDR3 DNA sequence: TGTGCCAGCTCTCTGGGCGGAGGGAATTCACCCCTCCACTTT. Amino acids: CASSLGGGNSPLHF. Filled out from reference TRBV5-6 and TRBJ1-6, the complete variable domain reads DAGVTQSPTHLIKTRGQQVTLRCSPKSGHDTVSWYQQALGQGPQFIFQYYEEEERQRGNFPDRFSGHQFPNYSSELNVNALLLGDSALYLCASSLGGGNSPLHFGNGTRLTVT.

This clone was seen a handful of times. The J gene is TRBJ1-5, the V gene TRBV7-2; no clear D gene. Germline V lookup: CDR1 SGHTA, CDR2 FQGNSA. The CDR3 is 14 amino acids. V was pared by 3 bases and J by 4 bases, with 10 bases between. The CDR3 DNA follows: TGTGCCAGCAGCTTCTCGGCGGGAAATCAGCCCCAGCATTTT. The encoded protein is CASSFSAGNQPQHF.

The chain employs TRBV19 and TRBJ1-1; D is undetermined. V dropped 2 bases and J dropped 3 bases, with 13 bases sitting between them. Looked up from germline, CDR1 is LNHDA and CDR2 is SQIVND (reference sequence). CDR3 length: 15 residues. The DNA of the CDR3 is TGTGCCAGTAGTATACGTGCAGGTAAATACACTGAAGCTTTCTTT. Translating gives CASSIRAGKYTEAFF.

V is TRBV9 and J is TRBJ1-1; weak D call: TRBD1 (5 bases). The germline CDR1 and CDR2 sequences are SGDLS and YYNGEE. The V end was cut by 4 bases, the J end by 4 bases, with 23 bases between. The CDR3 has 17 amino acids. Here the CDR3 reads CASSRTAGTGALTEAFF. The CDR3 DNA reads TGTGCCAGCAGCCGGACCGCCGGGACGGGAGCCCTCACTGAAGCTTTCTTT.

V usage is TRBV7-2 and J usage is TRBJ2-1, with TRBD2 as a possible D gene (5 bases). CDR3 length equals 15 residues. V was pared by 8 bases and J by 7 bases, with 21 bases between. In germline, CDR1 is SGHTA, CDR2 FQGNSA. CDR3 protein: CASRAKGERLNEQFF. The CDR3 coding sequence is TGTGCCAGCCGCGCGAAGGGAGAGCGCCTTAATGAGCAGTTCTTC.

The chain carries TRBV7-2 and TRBJ1-1; 9 bases map to TRBD1. The CDR3 length is 18 residues. Per germline, CDR1 SGHTA and CDR2 FQGNSA. Trimming took 5 bases from V and 1 from J; bases not matched to a gene: 14. The CDR3 spells CASSIRRTGVNTNTEAFF. The CDR3, as DNA: TGTGCCAGCAGCATACGAAGGACAGGGGTTAATACGAACACTGAAGCTTTCTTT.

Details on this clone: Other nucleotide sequences in the sample specify the same CDR3. The rearrangement uses TRBV5-1 and TRBJ2-3, with 14 bases matching TRBD2. CDR1 and CDR2 (germline): SGHRS, YFSETQ. After removal of 0 bases from V and 0 bases from J, the junction contained 3 bases not matched to a gene. CDR3 size: 18 residues. This chain's CDR3 is CASSLGLAGGPSTDTQYF. CDR3 DNA sequence: TGCGCCAGCAGCTTGGGACTAGCGGGAGGGCCCAGCACAGATACGCAGTATTTT.

There are many counts of this clone. The V call is TRBV23-1, the J call TRBJ2-1, with 8 bases matching TRBD2. TRBV23-1 is designated an ORF whose function remains uncertain. V lost 2 bases and J lost 7; bases outside the gene matches: 16. The CDR3 is 18 residues long. CDR3: CASSQGTGREGRMNEQFF. The CDR3 nucleotides are TGCGCCAGCAGTCAAGGGACCGGTCGGGAGGGCCGAATGAATGAGCAGTTCTTC.

This clone was seen more than once but under ten times. As DNA, the CDR3 is TGTGCCAGCAGCCCATCGGGACAGTTTAATTCACCCCTCCACTTT. Protein sequence: CASSPSGQFNSPLHF. The chain couples TRBV11-2 to TRBJ1-6; 7 bases agree with TRBD1. CDR1 is SGHAT and CDR2 is FQNNGV in the germline V gene. Germline trimming cut 5 bases from V and 6 bases from J; bases unmatched to any gene: 7. This CDR3 has 15 residues. Full variable domain (missing parts from reference TRBV11-2 and TRBJ1-6): EAGVAQSPRYKIIEKRQSVAFWCNPISGHATLYWYQQILGQGPKLLIQFQNNGVVDDSQLPKDRFSAERLKGVDSTLKIQPAKLEDSAVYLCASSPSGQFNSPLHFGNGTRLTVT.

This chain links TRBV4-1 with TRBJ1-3, with D maybe TRBD1 (6 bases). CDR3 size: 15 residues. V was cut by 0 bases and J by 3 bases, with 9 bases left in between. CDR1 MGHRA and CDR2 YSYEKL come from the germline V gene. The CDR3 region is CASSQENRDGNTIYF. CDR3 nucleotide sequence: TGCGCCAGCAGCCAAGAGAACAGGGATGGAAACACCATATATTTT.

The J gene is TRBJ1-1, the V gene TRBV18; D gene unclear. The CDR3 covers 13 residues. Germline V gene data show CDR1 as KGHSH and CDR2 as LQKENI. The ends were cut back, 2 bases at V and 1 base at J, with 5 bases in the middle. The DNA of the CDR3 is TGTGCCAGCTCACCAACGAGGAACACTGAAGCTTTCTTT. It specifies CASSPTRNTEAFF.

The rearrangement uses TRBV18 and TRBJ1-3; the D is unclear. This CDR3 is 16 amino acids long. Per the germline V gene, CDR1 is KGHSH and CDR2 is LQKENI. Trimming removed 2 bases at V and 2 bases at J, with 13 bases between. The CDR3 coding sequence is TGTGCCAGCTCACCATCCTTAGGAGGACCTGGAAACACCATATATTTT. This encodes CASSPSLGGPGNTIYF.

This chain connects TRBV29-1 to TRBJ1-1, with 11 bases fitting TRBD1. Germline CDR1 SQVTM, CDR2 ANQGSEA. The junction had 8 bases not matched to a gene; V was cut back by 6 bases and J by 5 bases. The CDR3 runs to 14 residues. CDR3 sequence (DNA): TGCAGCGTGCTCGGACAGGGGGCGCGGACTGAAGCTTTCTTT. It codes for CSVLGQGARTEAFF.

The rearrangement links TRBV19 to TRBJ1-3, with D possibly TRBD1 on 5 matching bases. V was pared by 1 base and J by 8 bases, with 24 bases between. This CDR3 has 18 residues. Germline V lookup: CDR1 LNHDA, CDR2 SQIVND (reference sequence). CDR3 in DNA: TGTGCCAGTAGTATAGGAAGGGCAGGGTCTGCCCGTCGGGACACCATATATTTT. Translated: CASSIGRAGSARRDTIYF.